Listed below are T cell receptor beta chains from one sample, sequenced in a study of radiotherapy plus CTLA-4 blockade in lung cancer. The method was immunoSEQ multiplex PCR; TCRdb's version includes in-frame clones alone and lacks a portion of them. The table includes roughly 75,000 clones, 78% detected once. This specimen consisted of peripheral blood, obtained from a patient treated with radiotherapy plus ipilimumab. These receptors were obtained from a human donor with non-small cell lung cancer whose response to radiotherapy plus ipilimumab could not be evaluated. Some clones in this sample may be carry-over from other donors' samples. Both conserved end residues are part of each CDR3. The order of the fields is J gene, D gene, V gene, CDR3 length, clone size, CDR3 protein, CDR3 DNA. D genes are given only for firm matches. Where a row states a size, it is once, few, many or the class of an expanded clone; other rows omit it.

TRBJ1-2 | TRBD1 | TRBV29-1 | 13 | NA | CSVVRLQGSGYTF | TGCAGCGTTGTCCGTCTACAGGGGTCTGGCTACACCTTC
TRBJ2-2 | NA | TRBV5-6 | 16 | once | CASSPLRASGTGELFF | TGTGCCAGCAGCCCCTTACGGGCCTCGGGGACCGGGGAGCTGTTTTTT
TRBJ1-2 | TRBD1 | TRBV10-1 | 14 | NA | CASAGTVKISGYTF | TGCGCCAGTGCCGGGACAGTAAAGATTAGTGGCTACACCTTC
TRBJ2-2 | NA | TRBV6-5 | 13 | NA | CASSYVAAGELFF | TGTGCCAGCAGTTACGTGGCAGCCGGGGAGCTGTTTTTT
TRBJ2-7 | NA | TRBV10-3 | 13 | NA | CAISEGGTDEQYF | TGTGCCATCAGTGAGGGGGGGACTGACGAGCAGTACTTC
TRBJ1-5 | TRBD1 | TRBV19 | 15 | few | CASSIGQGSNQPQHF | TGTGCCAGTAGTATAGGACAGGGTAGCAATCAGCCCCAGCATTTT
TRBJ1-1 | NA | TRBV7-9 | 13 | few | CASSLQQKTEAFF | TGTGCCAGCAGCCTCCAACAGAAAACTGAAGCTTTCTTT
TRBJ2-7 | NA | TRBV4-2 | 17 | NA | CASSRSPNTRDIYEQYF | TGTGCCAGCAGCCGCTCCCCGAATACCCGGGACATCTACGAGCAGTACTTC
TRBJ2-3 | TRBD2 | TRBV5-4 | 18 | NA | CASSLGAGGRLSTDTQYF | TGTGCCAGCAGCTTGGGGGCGGGGGGGCGGTTGAGCACAGATACGCAGTATTTT
TRBJ2-7 | NA | TRBV6-1 | 13 | NA | CASSDFRGYEQYF | TGTGCCAGCAGTGATTTTCGGGGTTACGAGCAGTACTTC